The 13 T cell receptor beta chains below were found in one sample sequenced in a study of post-analysis software for immune sequencing data. Study results and caveats: Four to six TRBV segments were significantly more frequent in patients than in controls. TRBV5-6, TRBV5-1 and TRBV20-1 were among these segments.

These receptors are not linked to any known antigen. Prepared libraries of TCR beta cDNA carried unique molecular identifiers. TCRdb processed the PCR reads anew with MiXCR; each CDR3 protein has one entry. The sample holds hundreds of thousands of distinct CDR3 sequences, just under 30% seen once. Material: blood. The receptors originated from a girl aged 5 to 17 with multiple sclerosis.

The chain uses TRBV6-1 and TRBJ2-6, with 9 bases matching TRBD2. CDR1 and CDR2 (germline): MNHNS, SASEGT. Trimming took 6 bases from V and 0 from J; bases not matched to a gene: 9. The CDR3 consists of 18 residues. The CDR3 sequence: CASSFRGSGGSGANVLTF. CDR3 sequence (DNA): TGTGCCAGCAGCTTCAGGGGTAGCGGGGGCTCTGGGGCCAACGTCCTGACTTTC.

The chain joins TRBV9 to TRBJ2-1, with 9 bases that match TRBD2. Germline V gives CDR1 SGDLS, CDR2 YYNGEE. The CDR3 has 16 amino acids. V shed 0 bases and J 7 bases; nucleotides not matched to a gene: 8. The CDR3 nucleotides are TGTGCCAGCAGCGTAGCGGCTAGCGGGAATCAGAATGAGCAGTTCTTC. Protein: CASSVAASGNQNEQFF.

The V and J genes are TRBV24-1 and TRBJ2-1; no clear D. The CDR3 consists of 16 residues. Germline V gene sequence: CDR1 KGHDR, CDR2 SFDVKD. Trimming stripped 8 bases from V and 2 bases from J, with 18 bases between. In nucleotides, the CDR3 is TGTGCCACCAATGGTAACGGACCCCCACCCTACAATGAGCAGTTCTTC. This codes for CATNGNGPPPYNEQFF.

V usage is TRBV6-5 and J usage is TRBJ2-3; D is unresolved. Germline V gene lookup returns CDR1 MNHEY and CDR2 SVGAGI. V lost 2 bases, J lost 7 bases, and 13 bases lay in between. The CDR3 is 14 amino acids. The CDR3 loop reads CASSYRSPGHTQYF. The DNA of the CDR3 is TGTGCCAGCAGTTACCGCAGCCCCGGCCATACGCAGTATTTT.

The rearrangement uses TRBV2 and TRBJ1-1, with no clear D. V was pared by 4 bases and J by 0 bases, with 9 bases between. CDR3 length: 14 residues. The germline CDR1 and CDR2 sequences are SNHLY and FYNNEI. As DNA, the CDR3 is TGTGCCAGCAGTGTTCGGGCCTTGAACACTGAAGCTTTCTTT. It codes for CASSVRALNTEAFF.

This clonotype was counted ten times or more. The chain links TRBV7-2 to TRBJ1-6, with 8 bases matching TRBD1. Germline lookup yields CDR1 SGHTA and CDR2 FQGNSA. V trimming: 1 base; J trimming: 10 bases; junction bases outside the gene matches: 6. The CDR3 loop spans 15 amino acids. CDR3 nucleotide sequence: TGTGCCAGCAGCTTAGTTGGACAGGGAGGCTCACCCCTCCACTTT. Translation gives CASSLVGQGGSPLHF.

V usage is TRBV20-1 and J usage is TRBJ2-7; D possibly corresponds to TRBD2 (6 bases). The CDR3 is 15 amino acids. Trimming cost V 4 bases and J 0 bases, with 16 bases left between them. The germline CDR1 and CDR2 sequences are DFQATT and SNEGSKA (reference sequence). The CDR3 DNA reads TGCAGTGCTAAGGCGGGGCCAGGGTCCTCCTACGAGCAGTACTTC. Translation gives CSAKAGPGSSYEQYF.

This clonotype occurred once. The V call is TRBV20-1, the J call TRBJ2-5, with 9 positions matching TRBD1. The trim removed 5 bases at V and 5 bases at J, leaving 15 bases unmatched. The CDR3 has 16 residues. CDR1 is DFQATT and CDR2 is SNEGSKA in the germline V gene (reference sequence). The CDR3, as DNA: TGCAGTGCTGGCCCGGACAGGGGCTGGTTCTATGAGACCCAGTACTTC. Protein sequence: CSAGPDRGWFYETQYF.

This clonotype was detected only a few times. CDR3 in DNA: TGCAGTGCTAGAGATCTTAGGACAGGGGGCTATGGCTACACCTTC. Translating it yields CSARDLRTGGYGYTF. The V and J genes are TRBV20-1 and TRBJ1-2; 10 positions match TRBD1. With 0 bases clipped from V and 4 bases from J, the junction kept 5 bases outside the gene matches. The germline V gene encodes CDR1 DFQATT and CDR2 SNEGSKA (reference sequence). The CDR3 length is 15 residues.

The chain employs TRBV20-1 and TRBJ1-5; D remains ambiguous. The germline gives CDR1 DFQATT, CDR2 SNEGSKA (reference sequence). With 1 base removed from V and 5 bases from J, the gap between germline ends came to 3 bases. The length of the CDR3 is 11 residues. CDR3 bases: TGCAGTGCTAGAGTCGATCAGCCCCAGCATTTT. It encodes CSARVDQPQHF.

The table lists this clonotype with many counts. The V gene is TRBV7-2, the J gene TRBJ2-7; D is ambiguous. The CDR3 is made up of 13 amino acids. Germline-derived CDR1 and CDR2 are SGHTA and FQGNSA. The V and J ends lost 1 base and 6 bases respectively, with 10 bases between them. CDR3 sequence: CASSLGGRSEQYF. The CDR3, as DNA: TGTGCCAGCAGCTTAGGTGGGCGAAGCGAGCAGTACTTC.

The chain combines TRBV5-1 with TRBJ1-1, with a tentative D call TRBD1 (6 bases). CDR1 and CDR2 (germline): SGHRS, YFSETQ. V was cut by 2 bases and J by 7 bases, with 9 bases left in between. The CDR3 contains 12 residues. The CDR3 protein is CASSLLDSEAFF. The CDR3 bases are TGCGCCAGCAGCTTACTGGACAGTGAAGCTTTCTTT.

There are a few counts of this clonotype. V usage is TRBV28 and J usage is TRBJ1-4, with D unclear. The V gene's germline CDR1 is MDHEN and CDR2 SYDVKM. The CDR3 runs 15 residues. With 3 bases removed from V and 4 bases from J, the gap between germline ends came to 12 bases. CDR3 sequence (DNA): TGTGCCAGCAGTTTCTGGGCGCGCGGTAATGAAAAACTGTTTTTT. Translating gives CASSFWARGNEKLFF.